These 22 T cell receptor beta chains came from one sample sequenced in a study of blood T cell repertoires in COVID-19. Produced via immunoSEQ multiplex PCR; TCRdb's table is partial and in-frame only. The sample yields roughly 330,000 clones, about 87% seen once. The sequencing sample was made of PBMCs or T cells enriched from blood (not recorded which). The origin of the receptors is a woman in her 30s who had recovered from COVID-19.

The CDR3 sequence: CAISETTGGDQPQHF. The CDR3, as DNA: TGTGCCATCAGTGAAACTACAGGGGGCGATCAGCCCCAGCATTTT. The V call is TRBV10-3, the J call TRBJ1-5, with 9 nucleotides matching TRBD1. Germline CDR1 ENHRY, CDR2 SYGVKD. The CDR3 loop spans 15 amino acids. The trim removed 3 bases at V and 5 bases at J, leaving 5 bases unmatched.

The chain combines TRBV19 with TRBJ2-2; 12 bases line up with TRBD1. CDR1 and CDR2 from the germline V gene are LNHDA and SQIVND (reference sequence). This CDR3 has 16 residues. V dropped 7 bases and J dropped 7; count of bases not matched to a gene: 10. CDR3 coding DNA: TGTGCCAGTATCCGGGACAGGGGGCCCTCCGGCGGGGAGCTGTTTTTT. Translating gives CASIRDRGPSGGELFF.

The rearrangement links TRBV5-1 to TRBJ1-1; TRBD1 matches 7 bases. The CDR3 extends over 16 amino acids. Germline CDR1 is SGHRS and CDR2 is YFSETQ. The trim removed 5 bases at V and 3 bases at J, leaving 13 bases unmatched. The CDR3: CASRPVRGGEDTEAFF. CDR3 bases: TGCGCCAGCAGACCCGTGAGAGGGGGCGAGGACACTGAAGCTTTCTTT. Looking up the rest from reference TRBV5-1 and TRBJ1-1 gives the full variable domain: KAGVTQTPRYLIKTRGQQVTLSCSPISGHRSVSWYQQTPGQGLQFLFEYFSETQRNKGNFPGRFSGRQFSNSRSEMNVSTLELGDSALYLCASRPVRGGEDTEAFFGQGTRLTVV.

This clone was observed a single time. V is TRBV5-1 and J is TRBJ2-3; the match to TRBD2 covers 11 bases. The V gene end was trimmed by 2 bases and the J gene end by 0 bases; junction bases not matched to a gene: 2. CDR3 length: 16 amino acids. CDR1 is SGHRS, CDR2 YFSETQ, per germline. The CDR3 loop is CASSFRLAGSTDTQYF. CDR3 sequence (DNA): TGCGCCAGCAGCTTCCGACTAGCGGGGAGCACAGATACGCAGTATTTT.

This clone was detected once. DNA of the CDR3: TGTGCCTGGAGTCGGGACAGTATTCCAGATACGCAGTATTTT. Translation gives CAWSRDSIPDTQYF. The chain has TRBV30 and TRBJ2-3; 7 positions match TRBD1. The CDR3 has 14 residues. Germline V gene sequence: CDR1 GTSNPN, CDR2 SVGIG (reference sequence). V gave up 2 bases and J gave up 4 bases; unmatched junction bases: 6.

The chain employs TRBV5-1 and TRBJ2-1; TRBD2 agrees at 9 bases. This CDR3 comprises 17 residues. CDR1 and CDR2 (germline): SGHRS, YFSETQ. V trimming: 4 bases; J trimming: 5 bases; junction bases outside the gene matches: 13. In DNA, the CDR3 is TGCGCCAGCAGCCGGACCCCTTTTGCGGGGGGGAACAATGAGCAGTTCTTC. Its protein is CASSRTPFAGGNNEQFF.

The chain uses TRBV6-5 and TRBJ1-1, with D possibly matching TRBD1 (5 bases). The length of the CDR3 is 13 residues. V lost 8 bases to trimming and J lost 5 bases, with 15 bases between them. Germline loops: CDR1 MNHEY, CDR2 SVGAGI. The CDR3 DNA is TGTGCCAGCTCCCGGGGGGTAGAAACTGAAGCTTTCTTT. It specifies CASSRGVETEAFF.

The genes are TRBV27 and TRBJ1-5; 8 bases map to TRBD1. The CDR3 is 14 amino acids. The germline CDR1 and CDR2 sequences are MNHEY and SMNVEV (reference sequence). J was trimmed by 6 bases and V by 5 bases; bases with no gene match: 6. This CDR3 is CASSITGGGQPQHF. DNA for the CDR3: TGTGCCAGCAGTATTACAGGGGGGGGTCAGCCCCAGCATTTT.

The chain joins TRBV19 to TRBJ1-6; 7 positions agree with TRBD1. V shed 2 bases, J shed 9 bases, and the junction held 7 bases outside the gene matches. This CDR3 is 15 amino acids long. The germline CDR1 and CDR2 sequences are LNHDA and SQIVND (reference sequence). The CDR3 DNA reads as TGTGCCAGTAGTATAAGCCAGGGGGGAGGTTCACCCCTCCACTTT. This gives the protein CASSISQGGGSPLHF.

The chain links TRBV19 to TRBJ1-1; TRBD1 might be the D (5 bases). The V end was cut by 6 bases, the J end by 1 base, with 18 bases between. The length of the CDR3 is 16 residues. The germline gives CDR1 LNHDA, CDR2 SQIVND (reference sequence). This CDR3 reads CASSRAGRVRNTEAFF. CDR3 in DNA: TGTGCCAGTAGCAGAGCCGGCAGGGTAAGGAACACTGAAGCTTTCTTT.

The chain links TRBV6-1 to TRBJ1-5; 8 bases match TRBD1. The germline V gene encodes CDR1 MNHNS and CDR2 SASEGT. The CDR3 runs 16 residues. V trimming: 4 bases; J trimming: 4 bases; junction bases outside the gene matches: 9. CDR3 loop: CASSGVTGAGNQPQHF. The CDR3 bases are TGTGCCAGCAGTGGGGTGACAGGGGCTGGAAATCAGCCCCAGCATTTT.

The chain carries TRBV28 and TRBJ2-3; possible D gene TRBD1, 5 bases. This CDR3 has 16 amino acids. Per the germline V gene, CDR1 is MDHEN and CDR2 is SYDVKM. V shed 5 bases and J shed 3 bases, with 18 bases lying between them. The CDR3 DNA follows: TGTGCCAGCAGTCCCGTTCGACAGCAGACGACAGATACGCAGTATTTT. Protein: CASSPVRQQTTDTQYF.

The V gene is TRBV4-2, the J gene TRBJ2-2; D perhaps matches TRBD2 (5 bases). The CDR3 consists of 17 residues. The ends were cut back, 0 bases at V and 6 bases at J, with 17 bases in the middle. The germline V gene has CDR1 LGHNA and CDR2 YNFKEQ. The CDR3 region has the DNA TGTGCCAGCAGCCAAGATAGGAGGTACCGGTTCTCCGGGGAGCTGTTTTTT. It translates to CASSQDRRYRFSGELFF.

This clone appeared once. The chain employs TRBV19 and TRBJ1-2, with D perhaps TRBD1 (6 bases). Trimming took 4 bases from V and 4 from J, leaving 13 bases between them. The CDR3 totals 14 residues. CDR1 is LNHDA and CDR2 is SQIVND in the germline V gene (reference sequence). The DNA for the CDR3 is TGTGCCAGTAGTAGTTACGGACAGTCCTATGGCTACACCTTC. Protein: CASSSYGQSYGYTF.

The chain joins TRBV3-1 (or the pseudogene TRBV3-2) to TRBJ2-5; 7 bases map to TRBD1. This CDR3 comprises 13 residues. Unmatched junction bases numbered 4, after V lost 3 bases and J lost 6 bases. The germline CDR1 and CDR2 sequences are LGHDT and YNNKEL (reference sequence). In nucleotides, the CDR3 is TGTGCCAGCAGCCAGACAGGGTTGCAGACCCAGTACTTC. Amino acid sequence: CASSQTGLQTQYF.

A word on this clone: Additional DNA sequences in this sample encode the identical CDR3. The gene calls are TRBV4-3 and TRBJ1-1; D gene unclear. V dropped 0 bases and J dropped 8 bases, with 10 bases sitting between them. The germline CDR1 and CDR2 sequences are LGHNA and YSLEER. This CDR3 is built from 13 residues. The CDR3 DNA sequence: TGCGCCAGCAGCCAAGATCGAGGAGGGGAAGCTTTCTTT. Translating gives CASSQDRGGEAFF.

This clone was recorded only once. The chain recombines TRBV19 with TRBJ1-1; D is perhaps TRBD1 (6 bases). The germline CDR1 and CDR2 sequences are LNHDA and SQIVND (reference sequence). The CDR3 is 15 residues long. V lost 4 bases, J lost 1 base, and 13 bases lay in between. CDR3 region: CASSTWTAGNTEAFF. Written as DNA, the CDR3 is TGTGCCAGTAGTACATGGACAGCCGGGAACACTGAAGCTTTCTTT.

This chain joins TRBV7-8 and TRBJ2-7; D possibly corresponds to TRBD1 (5 bases). The CDR3 extends over 14 amino acids. Trimming left V 5 bases short and J 5 bases short, with 16 bases between. Per germline, CDR1 SGHVS and CDR2 FQNEAQ. Here the CDR3 DNA reads TGTGCCAGCAGCGTCGGCAGGGTAAGGGACGAGCAGTACTTC. It specifies CASSVGRVRDEQYF.

This clone has only a few counts. The chain links TRBV18 to TRBJ1-2; 8 bases are shared with TRBD1. Looked up from germline, CDR1 is KGHSH and CDR2 is LQKENI. The CDR3 contains 14 residues. Trimming at V came to 2 bases and at J to 8 bases, leaving 7 bases not matched to a gene. CDR3 nucleotide sequence: TGTGCCAGCTCACCAGACAGGGGAATGGGGGGCTACACCTTC. It codes for CASSPDRGMGGYTF.

The rearrangement uses TRBV19 and TRBJ1-2, with D possibly being TRBD1 (5 bases). V lost 4 bases and J 4 bases, leaving 16 bases between the germline ends. CDR3 length equals 15 residues. The germline CDR1 and CDR2 sequences are LNHDA and SQIVND (reference sequence). CDR3 sequence: CASSTPRVRVYGYTF. CDR3 DNA: TGTGCCAGTAGTACTCCCAGGGTCCGGGTCTATGGCTACACCTTC.

The genes are TRBV12-3 or TRBV12-4 and TRBJ1-5; no definite D call. The V and J ends lost 5 bases and 4 bases respectively, with 9 bases between them. The CDR3 length is 13 residues. The CDR3 coding sequence is TGTGCCAGCAGTCCTTTAATGAATCAGCCCCAGCATTTT. It translates to CASSPLMNQPQHF.

V and J are TRBV27 and TRBJ1-2; possible D gene TRBD1, 6 bases. Germline V gene sequence: CDR1 MNHEY, CDR2 SMNVEV (reference sequence). CDR3 length: 14 residues. The germline V and J ends were trimmed by 6 bases and 6 bases, with 17 bases remaining between them. The CDR3 DNA reads as TGTGCCAGCAGCCAAGGCGGGGGGCGGGATGGCTACACCTTC. Protein sequence: CASSQGGGRDGYTF.